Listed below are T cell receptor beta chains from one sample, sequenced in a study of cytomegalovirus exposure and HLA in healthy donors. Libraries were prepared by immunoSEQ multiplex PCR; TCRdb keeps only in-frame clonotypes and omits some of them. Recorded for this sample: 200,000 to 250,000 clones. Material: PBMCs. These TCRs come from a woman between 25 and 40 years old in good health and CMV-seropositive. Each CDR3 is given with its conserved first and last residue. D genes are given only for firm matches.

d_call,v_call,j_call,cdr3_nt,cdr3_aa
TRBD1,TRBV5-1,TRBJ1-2,TGCGCCAGCAGCATACAGGGGGCGCAGGATGGCTACACCTTC,CASSIQGAQDGYTF
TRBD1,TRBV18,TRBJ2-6,TGTGCCAGCTCACCAGGGACAGTCGGGGCCAACGTCCTGACTTTC,CASSPGTVGANVLTF
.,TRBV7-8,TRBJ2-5,TGTGCCAGCAGCCAAGGGGCGCGCCAGCTTCAGACCCAGTACTTC,CASSQGARQLQTQYF
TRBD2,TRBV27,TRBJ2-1,TGTGCCAGCAGCCGACTAGCGGGACCCTACAATGAGCAGTTCTTC,CASSRLAGPYNEQFF
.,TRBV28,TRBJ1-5,TGTGCCAGCAGTTCCGTATTGCCCCAGCATTTT,CASSSVLPQHF
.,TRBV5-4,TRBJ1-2,TGTGCCAGCAGCAGACCCGACAGCTATGGCTACACCTTC,CASSRPDSYGYTF
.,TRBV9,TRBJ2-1,TGTGCCAGCAGTATAACAGGGCCTTCCTACAATGAGCAGTTCTTC,CASSITGPSYNEQFF
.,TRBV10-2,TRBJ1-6,TGCGCCAGCAGTGGCATGGACAGTGTTAATTCACCCCTCCACTTT,CASSGMDSVNSPLHF
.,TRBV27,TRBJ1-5,TGTGCCAGCAGTCCCTTTGGACAGAATCAGCCCCAGCATTTT,CASSPFGQNQPQHF
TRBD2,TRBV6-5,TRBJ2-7,TGTGCCAGCAGAGCGGGACTAGCAACGTGGCAGTACTTC,CASRAGLATWQYF
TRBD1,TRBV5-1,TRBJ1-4,TGCGCCAGCAGGGGGACAGGGATTCAGACTAATGAAAAACTGTTTTTT,CASRGTGIQTNEKLFF
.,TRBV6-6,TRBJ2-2,TGTGCCAGCAGCCCCGGGGGCACCGGGGAGCTGTTTTTT,CASSPGGTGELFF
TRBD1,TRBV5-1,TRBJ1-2,TGCGCCAGGAACAGGGGACTCTATGGCTACACCTTC,CARNRGLYGYTF